One and the same sample provided the 31 T cell receptor beta chains below, sequenced in a study of blood T cell repertoires in COVID-19. TCRdb's table, derived via immunoSEQ multiplex PCR, lists solely in-frame clones and lacks some. The sample lists 140,000 or so clones, approximately 78% occurring once. Sequenced input: peripheral blood. The source of these receptors is a woman aged 80 or older with acute or convalescent COVID-19.

This sequence joins TRBV24-1 and TRBJ2-2, with a possible D match to TRBD2 (6 bases). Between the trimmed V and J ends, which lost 3 bases and 4 bases, there was a span of 8 bases. The CDR3 length is 14 residues. The germline gives CDR1 KGHDR, CDR2 SFDVKD. CDR3 DNA: TGTGCCACCAGTGATAGGAGGGGCACCGGGGAGCTGTTTTTT. Its translation: CATSDRRGTGELFF.

This clone was observed a handful of times. The chain carries TRBV19 and TRBJ2-1; 8 nucleotides align to TRBD2. The CDR3 has 15 amino acids. The trim removed 3 bases at V and 7 bases at J, leaving 8 bases unmatched. Germline CDR1 is LNHDA and CDR2 is SQIVND (reference sequence). CDR3 in DNA: TGTGCCAGTAGTATCTGGGCGGGGGGCCGGAATGAGCAGTTCTTC. Protein sequence: CASSIWAGGRNEQFF. The full variable domain, rest sourced from reference TRBV19 and TRBJ2-1, is DGGITQSPKYLFRKEGQNVTLSCEQNLNHDAMYWYRQDPGQGLRLIYYSQIVNDFQKGDIAEGYSVSREKKESFPLTVTSAQKNPTAFYLCASSIWAGGRNEQFFGPGTRLTVL.

The gene calls are TRBV11-2 and TRBJ2-3; tentatively, D is TRBD2 (6 bases). V was cut by 8 bases and J by 4 bases, with 19 bases left in between. Looked up from germline, CDR1 is SGHAT and CDR2 is FQNNGV. The CDR3 extends over 15 amino acids. This CDR3 reads CASGIRGAGSDTQYF. The CDR3 DNA is TGTGCCAGCGGCATTAGAGGGGCGGGGTCAGATACGCAGTATTTT.

V is TRBV9 and J is TRBJ1-2, with D possibly TRBD1 on 5 matching bases. The germline V gene has CDR1 SGDLS and CDR2 YYNGEE. CDR3 length: 13 amino acids. The V and J ends lost 0 bases and 8 bases respectively, with 11 bases between them. CDR3 residues: CASSVGAGSGYTF. CDR3 DNA sequence: TGTGCCAGCAGCGTAGGGGCAGGGTCCGGCTACACCTTC.

The chain links TRBV15 to TRBJ1-5; D unclear. V shed 0 bases and J shed 9 bases, with 12 bases lying between them. The germline V gene encodes CDR1 LNHNV and CDR2 YYDKDF (reference sequence). The CDR3 contains 14 residues. CDR3: CATSRDLKGAPQHF. CDR3 DNA sequence: TGTGCCACCAGCAGAGATCTTAAAGGAGCGCCCCAGCATTTT.

The chain is built from TRBV11-3 and TRBJ1-5; weak D call: TRBD1 (5 bases). The CDR3 sequence is 16 residues long. V dropped 1 base and J dropped 1 base, with 11 bases sitting between them. The germline gives CDR1 SGHNT, CDR2 YENEEA. In DNA form, the CDR3 reads TGTGCCAGCAGCTTAGGCCCAGGGCCCAGCAATCAGCCCCAGCATTTT. Its protein product is CASSLGPGPSNQPQHF.

The chain combines TRBV28 with TRBJ2-7, with a tentative D call TRBD1 (6 bases). Deletions cut 3 bases from V and 7 bases from J, with 22 bases between. Germline CDR1 reads MDHEN; CDR2 reads SYDVKM. The CDR3 extends over 16 amino acids. The CDR3 loop reads CASSFDGTGHWGEQYF. The CDR3 bases are TGTGCCAGCAGTTTCGATGGCACAGGGCATTGGGGAGAGCAGTACTTC.

The J gene is TRBJ1-2, the V gene TRBV27; D gene unclear. Deletions cut 3 bases from V and 2 bases from J, with 7 bases between. The CDR3 has 13 amino acids. The germline CDR1 and CDR2 sequences are MNHEY and SMNVEV (reference sequence). CDR3 protein: CASSFGTNYGYTF. DNA of the CDR3: TGTGCCAGCAGTTTTGGCACCAACTATGGCTACACCTTC.

J is TRBJ1-1 and V is TRBV6-6; TRBD1 matches at 8 bases. CDR1 and CDR2 from the germline V gene are MNHNY and SVGAGI (reference sequence). V gave up 6 bases and J gave up 7 bases; unmatched junction bases: 7. This CDR3 is built from 13 residues. The CDR3 here is CASRTGGGVEAFF. CDR3 bases: TGTGCCAGCAGAACAGGGGGTGGCGTTGAAGCTTTCTTT.

V gene TRBV5-1 combines with J gene TRBJ1-4; tentatively, D is TRBD1 (5 bases). The germline V gene encodes CDR1 SGHRS and CDR2 YFSETQ. Trimming took 4 bases from V and 0 from J, leaving 13 bases between them. The CDR3 consists of 16 residues. The CDR3 nucleotides are TGCGCCAGCAGCCGAGACAGTGTCACAACTAATGAAAAACTGTTTTTT. This codes for CASSRDSVTTNEKLFF. Drawing the rest from reference TRBV5-1 and TRBJ1-4, the complete variable domain is KAGVTQTPRYLIKTRGQQVTLSCSPISGHRSVSWYQQTPGQGLQFLFEYFSETQRNKGNFPGRFSGRQFSNSRSEMNVSTLELGDSALYLCASSRDSVTTNEKLFFGSGTQLSVL.

The CDR3: CASSTGQRSGNTIYF. The CDR3 region has the DNA TGTGCCAGCAGCACGGGACAGCGCAGTGGAAACACCATATATTTT. The rearrangement uses TRBV7-9 and TRBJ1-3; 7 positions match TRBD1. Germline CDR1 is SEHNR and CDR2 is FQNEAQ (reference sequence). After removal of 5 bases from V and 3 bases from J, the junction contained 7 bases not matched to a gene. The CDR3 spans 15 residues.

J is TRBJ2-7 and V is TRBV27, with 7 bases fitting TRBD1. Germline V lookup: CDR1 MNHEY, CDR2 SMNVEV (reference sequence). Unmatched junction bases numbered 5, after V lost 5 bases and J lost 4 bases. The CDR3 has 13 amino acids. The CDR3 region is CASSPGTEYEQYF. The CDR3 nucleotides are TGTGCCAGCAGTCCTGGGACAGAATACGAGCAGTACTTC.

For the CDR3, the DNA is TGTGCCAGTAGTCAGGGGACAGGGGGTTATAGCAATCAGCCCCAGCATTTT. Its translation: CASSQGTGGYSNQPQHF. This chain joins TRBV19 and TRBJ1-5, with 11 bases that match TRBD1. CDR3 size: 17 residues. V lost 5 bases, J lost 0 bases, and 6 bases stayed unmatched. Germline CDR1 reads LNHDA; CDR2 reads SQIVND (reference sequence).

The J gene is TRBJ1-1, the V gene TRBV18; 9 nucleotides line up with TRBD1. The CDR3 runs 17 residues. Looked up from germline, CDR1 is KGHSH and CDR2 is LQKENI. The junction had 11 bases not matched to a gene; V was cut back by 5 bases and J by 1 base. The CDR3 reads CASSSKNPGQGNTEAFF. CDR3 nucleotides: TGTGCCAGCTCATCTAAGAATCCGGGACAGGGGAACACTGAAGCTTTCTTT.

The rearrangement joins TRBV21-1 to TRBJ2-7; whether TRBD1, the table's D call, matches the DNA was not checked. TRBV21-1 is a pseudogene. The CDR3 has 15 residues. The CDR3: CASSKKGFFSYEQYF. CDR3 coding DNA: TGTGCCAGCAGCAAAAAGGGGTTTTTCTCCTACGAGCAGTACTTC.

This clone was found a few times. The chain links TRBV7-9 to TRBJ2-5; D possibly corresponds to TRBD2 (5 bases). Germline V lookup: CDR1 SEHNR, CDR2 FQNEAQ (reference sequence). The CDR3 sequence is 16 residues long. The germline V and J ends were trimmed by 5 bases and 2 bases, with 18 bases remaining between them. The chain's CDR3 is CASSPKVWEIQETQYF. CDR3 sequence (DNA): TGTGCCAGCAGCCCCAAAGTTTGGGAGATACAAGAGACCCAGTACTTC.

As concerns this clone: Its ends do not fully match the called genes, so a read error is possible. The V gene is TRBV7-8, the J gene TRBJ1-1, with unresolved D. The CDR3 covers 13 residues. Germline CDR1 and CDR2: SGHVS and FQNEAQ. DNA of the CDR3: TGTGCCAGCAGCGAAGGTGGTTTTATGGGCCTGGACTTT. This translates into CASSEGGFMGLDF.

In regard to this clone: A much larger clone lies a single base off, so this may be a read error. The V call is TRBV30, the J call TRBJ1-5; no reliable D call. Germline CDR1 is GTSNPN and CDR2 is SVGIG (reference sequence). Deletions cut 1 base from V and 6 bases from J, with 16 bases between. The CDR3 contains 15 residues. The CDR3, as DNA: TGTGCCTGGAGTGCCTCGGCAGCGGATGGTCAGCCCCAGCATTTT. Encoded protein: CAWSASAADGQPQHF.

This chain uses TRBV10-2 with TRBJ2-3; 11 bases agree with TRBD2. CDR1 and CDR2 from the germline V gene are WSHSY and SAAADI. This CDR3 has 15 amino acids. Losses at the gene ends were 3 bases for V and 4 bases for J; bases not matched to a gene: 3. The CDR3 sequence is CASSEVGLAADTQYF. CDR3 nucleotides: TGCGCCAGCAGTGAAGTGGGACTAGCGGCAGATACGCAGTATTTT.

This clone was detected only once. The chain recombines TRBV7-6 with TRBJ2-1, with D maybe TRBD1 (5 bases). Germline CDR1 reads SGHVS; CDR2 reads FNYEAQ. Trimming shortened V by 2 bases and J by 3 bases, and 14 bases separated the two germline ends. The CDR3 runs to 16 residues. The CDR3 sequence is CASSLLSLGDYNEQFF. The CDR3 region has the DNA TGTGCCAGCAGCTTACTTTCCTTAGGGGACTACAATGAGCAGTTCTTC.

This clone was seen a few times. V and J are TRBV7-8 and TRBJ2-1; 9 nucleotides agree with TRBD2. The CDR3 has 15 residues. V was pared by 5 bases and J by 6 bases, with 8 bases of the junction left unmatched. Looked up from germline, CDR1 is SGHVS and CDR2 is FQNEAQ. CDR3 sequence: CASSLPRTSVNEQFF. The CDR3 region has the DNA TGTGCCAGCAGCCTCCCTAGGACTAGCGTCAATGAGCAGTTCTTC.

Worth noting for this clone: Other DNA sequences in the same sample also yield this CDR3. The J gene is TRBJ1-2, the V gene TRBV5-1, with D perhaps TRBD1 (6 bases). V lost 4 bases, J lost 3 bases, and 13 bases lay in between. Germline V gene lookup returns CDR1 SGHRS and CDR2 YFSETQ. CDR3 length: 14 amino acids. The CDR3 bases are TGCGCCAGCAGCCCCGCGGGGGCGGACTATGGCTACACCTTC. It codes for CASSPAGADYGYTF. The whole variable domain, filled in from reference TRBV5-1 and TRBJ1-2, reads KAGVTQTPRYLIKTRGQQVTLSCSPISGHRSVSWYQQTPGQGLQFLFEYFSETQRNKGNFPGRFSGRQFSNSRSEMNVSTLELGDSALYLCASSPAGADYGYTFGSGTRLTVV.

The chain employs TRBV7-8 and TRBJ2-7, with 7 bases identical to TRBD1. The J segment lost 1 base and the V segment lost 2 bases, leaving 5 bases of the junction unmatched. The V gene's germline CDR1 is SGHVS and CDR2 FQNEAQ. There are 15 residues in the CDR3. This CDR3 reads CASSLKTGESYEQYF. The CDR3 nucleotides are TGTGCCAGCAGCTTAAAAACAGGGGAATCCTACGAGCAGTACTTC. Using reference TRBV7-8 and TRBJ2-7 for the parts outside the CDR3, the full variable domain is GAGVSQSPRYKVAKRGQDVALRCDPISGHVSLFWYQQALGQGPEFLTYFQNEAQLDKSGLPSDRFFAERPEGSVSTLKIQRTQQEDSAVYLCASSLKTGESYEQYFGPGTRLTVT.

The V call is TRBV11-2, the J call TRBJ1-6; D possibly corresponds to TRBD1 (5 bases). From germline, CDR1 is SGHAT and CDR2 FQNNGV. The CDR3 loop spans 14 amino acids. Deletions cut 2 bases from V and 12 bases from J, with 14 bases between. CDR3 region: CASSLIVGRGPLHF. CDR3 sequence (DNA): TGTGCCAGCAGCTTAATCGTGGGAAGGGGACCCCTCCACTTT. Using reference TRBV11-2 and TRBJ1-6 for the parts outside the CDR3, the full variable domain is EAGVAQSPRYKIIEKRQSVAFWCNPISGHATLYWYQQILGQGPKLLIQFQNNGVVDDSQLPKDRFSAERLKGVDSTLKIQPAKLEDSAVYLCASSLIVGRGPLHFGNGTRLTVT.

The genes are TRBV2 and TRBJ1-4, with TRBD1 matching 9 bases. CDR1 is SNHLY, CDR2 FYNNEI, per germline. Germline trimming cut 4 bases from V and 8 bases from J; bases unmatched to any gene: 8. The CDR3 loop spans 15 amino acids. CDR3 sequence reads: CASSALQGAGEKLFF. In DNA, the CDR3 is TGTGCCAGCAGTGCCCTACAGGGGGCGGGAGAAAAACTGTTTTTT.

The V gene is TRBV9, the J gene TRBJ2-7, with 15 bases identical to TRBD2. CDR1 SGDLS and CDR2 YYNGEE come from the germline V gene. V lost 6 bases and J lost 6; bases outside the gene matches: 16. The CDR3 consists of 18 residues. CDR3 coding DNA: TGTGCCAGCACCCCGAGGCATGGACTAGCGGGGGGGCCATCCGAGCAGTACTTC. It translates to CASTPRHGLAGGPSEQYF.

The chain links TRBV7-7 to TRBJ1-2; the D is unclear. Per germline, CDR1 SSHAT and CDR2 FNYEAQ (reference sequence). This CDR3 contains 15 residues. The V end was cut by 4 bases, the J end by 8 bases, with 20 bases between. The CDR3 spells CASSSDPTRPGGYTF. The CDR3 DNA reads TGTGCCAGCAGCTCCGACCCGACTAGGCCAGGAGGCTACACCTTC.

V gene TRBV9 combines with J gene TRBJ2-5, with 9 nucleotides matching TRBD2. J lost 4 bases, V lost 8 bases, and 9 bases had no gene match. The CDR3 is 14 amino acids. Germline V lookup: CDR1 SGDLS, CDR2 YYNGEE. In DNA, the CDR3 is TGTGCCAGTCCCAAGCGGGGGGATCGAGAGACCCAGTACTTC. Its protein product is CASPKRGDRETQYF.

The V and J genes are TRBV7-9 and TRBJ1-2, with TRBD1 identical over 9 bases. With 1 base clipped from V and 5 bases from J, the junction kept 2 bases outside the gene matches. This CDR3 has 14 amino acids. Germline CDR1 is SEHNR and CDR2 is FQNEAQ (reference sequence). CDR3 in amino acids: CASSLGTGEYGYTF. The CDR3 DNA reads TGTGCCAGCAGCTTAGGGACAGGGGAATATGGCTACACCTTC.

The chain joins TRBV4-1 to TRBJ1-2; D may be TRBD1 (6 bases). With 0 bases removed from V and 4 bases from J, the gap between germline ends came to 12 bases. Germline V gives CDR1 MGHRA, CDR2 YSYEKL. The CDR3 length is 15 residues. The CDR3 loop is CASSQESQGFYGYTF. CDR3 sequence (DNA): TGCGCCAGCAGCCAAGAATCACAGGGATTCTATGGCTACACCTTC.

V is TRBV13 and J is TRBJ2-1, with D maybe TRBD2 (5 bases). The length of the CDR3 is 11 residues. Trimming left V 3 bases short and J 13 bases short, with 10 bases between. Germline assignment: CDR1 PRHDT and CDR2 FYEKMQ (reference sequence). The CDR3 nucleotides are TGTGCCAGCAGCTTTAGAGGGAGTCAGTTCTTC. It translates to CASSFRGSQFF.